The 21 T cell receptor beta chains below were found in one sample sequenced in a study of shared clonotypes between healthy human individuals. Naive CD8 populations comprised CD45RO-negative cells positively selected for CCR7, excluding terminally differentiated effector memory CD45RA+ cells. Here immunoSEQ multiplex PCR was the method, and the copy in TCRdb shows in-frame clones only, minus some. The sample includes about 1,800,000 clones, over 85% of them seen just once. The sequenced sample was naive CD8+ T cells sorted from blood. Receptors originate from a man between 18 and 35 years old in good health.

A word on this clone: Other DNA sequences of this sample code for an identical CDR3. V usage is TRBV9 and J usage is TRBJ2-7; 12 nucleotides align to TRBD2. The CDR3 has 15 residues. CDR1 is SGDLS and CDR2 is YYNGEE in the germline V gene. V was pared by 3 bases and J by 4 bases, with 5 bases of the junction left unmatched. The DNA of the CDR3 is TGTGCCAGCAGCGCAACCGGGACTAGCGGGTACGAGCAGTACTTC. Protein product: CASSATGTSGYEQYF. The full variable domain, its missing parts supplied by reference TRBV9 and TRBJ2-7, is DSGVTQTPKHLITATGQRVTLRCSPRSGDLSVYWYQQSLDQGLQFLIQYYNGEERAKGNILERFSAQQFPDLHSELNLSSLELGDSALYFCASSATGTSGYEQYFGPGTRLTVT.

J is TRBJ2-7 and V is TRBV11-2; 9 bases align to TRBD1. The CDR3 runs to 14 residues. Trimming removed 4 bases from V and 5 bases from J; junction bases left unmatched: 6. Germline assignment: CDR1 SGHAT and CDR2 FQNNGV. The CDR3: CASSSRTGADEQYF. CDR3 coding DNA: TGTGCCAGCAGCTCGAGGACAGGGGCCGACGAGCAGTACTTC. Full variable domain (outside the CDR3, taken from reference TRBV11-2 and TRBJ2-7): EAGVAQSPRYKIIEKRQSVAFWCNPISGHATLYWYQQILGQGPKLLIQFQNNGVVDDSQLPKDRFSAERLKGVDSTLKIQPAKLEDSAVYLCASSSRTGADEQYFGPGTRLTVT.

The rearrangement joins TRBV29-1 to TRBJ2-1; TRBD2 matches 10 bases. This CDR3 has 13 residues. V lost 7 bases, J lost 4 bases, and 4 bases stayed unmatched. CDR1 is SQVTM and CDR2 is ANQGSEA in the germline V gene. CDR3: CSGRTSGYNEQFF. The CDR3 DNA reads TGCAGCGGCCGGACTAGCGGATACAATGAGCAGTTCTTC.

The chain recombines TRBV4-1 with TRBJ1-4; 7 bases fit TRBD1. Germline lookup yields CDR1 MGHRA and CDR2 YSYEKL. The CDR3 is made up of 15 amino acids. Trimming removed 5 bases from V and 5 bases from J; junction bases left unmatched: 8. CDR3 residues: CASSFRQGTNEKLFF. The DNA for the CDR3 is TGCGCCAGCAGCTTTCGACAGGGAACGAATGAAAAACTGTTTTTT.

This clone was picked up one time. V is TRBV27 and J is TRBJ1-4, with 11 bases fitting TRBD1. Germline CDR1 is MNHEY and CDR2 is SMNVEV (reference sequence). The CDR3 covers 19 residues. V lost 5 bases and J lost 3; bases outside the gene matches: 14. The CDR3 sequence is CASSPWPGTGGASNEKLFF. CDR3 DNA: TGTGCCAGCAGTCCTTGGCCCGGGACAGGGGGTGCCTCTAATGAAAAACTGTTTTTT.

V usage is TRBV6-5 and J usage is TRBJ2-5; the D call may be TRBD1 or TRBD2 (5 bases each). The germline V gene encodes CDR1 MNHEY and CDR2 SVGAGI. V dropped 4 bases and J dropped 7 bases, with 7 bases sitting between them. There are 11 residues in the CDR3. The CDR3 region is CASSFGGTQYF. CDR3 nucleotide sequence: TGTGCCAGCAGTTTTGGGGGGACCCAGTACTTC.

The CDR3 DNA follows: TGTGCCAGCAGCCAAGTGAGAAGCGGGGTGAGCTCCTACGAGCAGTACTTC. It translates to CASSQVRSGVSSYEQYF. The chain couples TRBV14 to TRBJ2-7; TRBD2 matches 7 bases. After removal of 1 base from V and 0 bases from J, the junction contained 9 bases not matched to a gene. The CDR3 runs to 17 residues. The germline gives CDR1 SGHDN, CDR2 FVKESK.

V and J are TRBV5-8 and TRBJ2-3; 8 nucleotides match TRBD2. Trimming removed 1 base from V and 5 bases from J; junction bases left unmatched: 15. Germline V gene data show CDR1 as SGHTS and CDR2 as YDEGEE. The length of the CDR3 is 18 residues. The CDR3 region is CASSLTLYLEREGDTQYF. Here the CDR3 DNA reads TGTGCCAGCAGCTTGACATTGTATCTCGAACGGGAGGGAGATACGCAGTATTTT.

V usage is TRBV4-1 and J usage is TRBJ1-1, with D perhaps TRBD1 (6 bases). The CDR3 runs 15 residues. V was cut by 4 bases and J by 1 base, with 13 bases left in between. Looked up from germline, CDR1 is MGHRA and CDR2 is YSYEKL. CDR3 nucleotide sequence: TGCGCCAGCAGCCGAACCGGGACAACGAACACTGAAGCTTTCTTT. Encoded protein: CASSRTGTTNTEAFF.

The rearrangement joins TRBV15 to TRBJ2-5; D tentatively reads TRBD1 or TRBD2 (5 bases each). Germline V gives CDR1 LNHNV, CDR2 YYDKDF (reference sequence). The CDR3 length is 17 residues. Trimming cost V 1 base and J 5 bases, with 20 bases left between them. CDR3 loop: CATSRVPTGLTRETQYF. CDR3 DNA: TGTGCCACCAGCAGAGTCCCCACGGGGCTGACACGCGAGACCCAGTACTTC. The whole variable domain, filled in from reference TRBV15 and TRBJ2-5, reads DAMVIQNPRYQVTQFGKPVTLSCSQTLNHNVMYWYQQKSSQAPKLLFHYYDKDFNNEADTPDNFQSRRPNTSFCFLDIRSPGLGDTAMYLCATSRVPTGLTRETQYFGPGTRLLVL.

This clone was observed a single time. The chain couples TRBV7-9 to TRBJ1-1; 7 bases fit TRBD1. From germline, CDR1 is SEHNR and CDR2 FQNEAQ (reference sequence). V was pared by 5 bases and J by 2 bases, with 5 bases of the junction left unmatched. The CDR3 spans 14 residues. This chain's CDR3 is CASSARDSNTEAFF. In DNA, the CDR3 is TGTGCCAGCAGCGCGAGGGACAGTAACACTGAAGCTTTCTTT.

V is TRBV29-1 and J is TRBJ2-1; 10 bases are shared with TRBD1. Looked up from germline, CDR1 is SQVTM and CDR2 is ANQGSEA. Trimming took 6 bases from V and 2 from J; bases not matched to a gene: 4. The CDR3 is 14 amino acids. CDR3 region: CSVAGQGAYNEQFF. Here the CDR3 DNA reads TGCAGCGTAGCAGGACAGGGGGCCTACAATGAGCAGTTCTTC.

V usage is TRBV5-6 and J usage is TRBJ1-1, with a weak D call TRBD1 (5 bases). The V and J ends lost 3 bases and 5 bases respectively, with 11 bases between them. The CDR3 consists of 13 residues. CDR1 and CDR2 (germline): SGHDT, YYEEEE. The chain's CDR3 is CASSSGDWTEAFF. As DNA, the CDR3 is TGTGCCAGCAGCTCGGGGGATTGGACTGAAGCTTTCTTT.

In regard to this clone: Additional DNA sequences in this sample encode the identical CDR3. The gene calls are TRBV5-6 and TRBJ2-7, with TRBD2 matching 8 bases. With 0 bases clipped from V and 6 bases from J, the junction kept 2 bases outside the gene matches. The CDR3 is made up of 13 amino acids. The germline V gene has CDR1 SGHDT and CDR2 YYEEEE. DNA for the CDR3: TGTGCCAGCAGCTTGGTCGGACTAGCCGAGCAGTACTTC. Translation: CASSLVGLAEQYF.

This rearrangement joins TRBV9 to TRBJ1-1; the D gene is possibly TRBD1 (5 bases). The CDR3 length is 15 residues. V was cut by 0 bases and J by 4 bases, with 13 bases left in between. Germline V gene sequence: CDR1 SGDLS, CDR2 YYNGEE. As DNA, the CDR3 is TGTGCCAGCAGCGTAGAGGCAGGGAGTTTCACTGAAGCTTTCTTT. Its translation: CASSVEAGSFTEAFF.

With respect to this clone: Other DNA sequences within the sample encode an identical CDR3. The chain uses TRBV29-1 and TRBJ1-1, with D hard to call. This CDR3 has 14 residues. V shed 0 bases and J shed 0 bases, with 8 bases lying between them. Germline lookup yields CDR1 SQVTM and CDR2 ANQGSEA. CDR3 loop: CSVEDGQLNTEAFF. Written as DNA, the CDR3 is TGCAGCGTTGAAGATGGGCAGCTGAACACTGAAGCTTTCTTT.

The rearrangement links TRBV6-6 to TRBJ1-1, with 7 bases identical to TRBD1. This CDR3 spans 14 amino acids. V gave up 2 bases and J gave up 5 bases; unmatched junction bases: 5. Germline V gene lookup returns CDR1 MNHNY and CDR2 SVGAGI (reference sequence). Written as DNA, the CDR3 is TGTGCCAGCAGTTACGACAGGGCTGGGACTGAAGCTTTCTTT. Residues: CASSYDRAGTEAFF.

This chain connects TRBV9 to TRBJ1-2, with 7 positions matching TRBD1. The CDR3 extends over 14 amino acids. Germline V CDR1 and CDR2: SGDLS, YYNGEE. The ends lost 3 bases at V and 5 bases at J; junction bases unmatched: 7. The CDR3: CASSGTGVWYGYTF. Written as DNA, the CDR3 is TGTGCCAGCAGCGGAACAGGGGTTTGGTATGGCTACACCTTC. The variable domain in full, completed from reference TRBV9 and TRBJ1-2, reads DSGVTQTPKHLITATGQRVTLRCSPRSGDLSVYWYQQSLDQGLQFLIQYYNGEERAKGNILERFSAQQFPDLHSELNLSSLELGDSALYFCASSGTGVWYGYTFGSGTRLTVV.

The chain links TRBV10-2 to TRBJ2-3, with D uncertain. V dropped 0 bases and J dropped 0 bases, with 7 bases sitting between them. The CDR3 length is 15 residues. Germline CDR1 WSHSY, CDR2 SAAADI. CDR3 amino acids: CASSESLWSTDTQYF. The DNA of the CDR3 is TGCGCCAGCAGTGAGTCGCTTTGGAGCACAGATACGCAGTATTTT.

V gene TRBV5-4 combines with J gene TRBJ1-1, with a weak D call TRBD1 (6 bases). Trimming left V 1 base short and J 1 base short, with 11 bases between. CDR1 SGHNT and CDR2 YYREEE come from the germline V gene (reference sequence). The CDR3 is 15 residues long. Here the CDR3 reads CASSLWQGTNTEAFF. CDR3 DNA: TGTGCCAGCAGCTTGTGGCAGGGGACGAACACTGAAGCTTTCTTT.

This chain uses TRBV4-3 with TRBJ1-1, with D perhaps matching TRBD1 (5 bases). Trimming removed 2 bases at V and 1 base at J, with 8 bases between. The CDR3 loop spans 14 amino acids. Germline assignment: CDR1 LGHNA and CDR2 YSLEER. Here the CDR3 DNA reads TGCGCCAGCAGCCAACTAACAGGGAACACTGAAGCTTTCTTT. Its protein is CASSQLTGNTEAFF.